Here is one T cell receptor beta chain with its context. This clone was found a few times. Its antigen is not yet known. The sample holds no much larger clone one base away, and base qualities are not on file. According to the germline V gene (reference sequence), CDR1 reads MNHNY and CDR2 reads SVGAGI. The cysteine opens and the phenylalanine closes a CDR3 of 15 amino acids. CDR3 DNA is the only sequence kept; it has 45 bases, read in frame from the first base. Relative to germline, V is missing 4 bases and J is missing 7 bases, with 7 bases of the junction outside any gene match. The data belong to a study of glioma-infiltrating T cells after dendritic cell vaccination (dated by TCRdb to 2016 to 2017). A note on the overall study: A cohort of about 15 glioblastoma patients from Phase I and II dendritic cell vaccination trials was included, of whom 9 were newly diagnosed and 6 had recurrent disease. Autologous tumor lysate-pulsed dendritic cell vaccination was administered to the patients between about 2002 and 2012. The vaccine was prepared from monocyte-derived dendritic cells that were cultured for 6 to 7 days with IL-4 and GM-CSF and then pulsed overnight with autologous tumor lysate. Each patient got three intradermal injections of the dendritic cell vaccine, spaced at biweekly intervals, in the arm below the axilla. Tumor-infiltrating lymphocyte content was quantified and tumor and blood repertoires were compared in dendritic cell-vaccinated glioblastoma patients by deep sequencing of TCR beta CDR3 regions. Survival after dendritic cell vaccination was correlated with TCR sequencing metrics, such as TIL content and the overlap between tumor and blood repertoires.

The time point label, read with the paper, signifies: after dendritic cell vaccination, including at tumor progression/relapse. Patients were selected for having adequate residual fresh-frozen tumor tissue and more than two years of available survival data. None of the glioblastoma patients carried an isocitrate dehydrogenase mutation, although molecular status otherwise varied. PBMC were collected before vaccination, two weeks after the third vaccination, and at tumor progression if tumor progression occurred. Genomic DNA was extracted with the Qiagen DNeasy Blood extraction Kit. TCRB CDR3 regions were amplified from approximately 2 ug genomic DNA, or all available DNA if less, using the immunoSEQ assay. The multiplex PCR relied on 60 forward primers for TCR V beta segments and 13 reverse primers for J beta segments. Synthetic control templates were spiked into each sample at limiting dilution to estimate reads per starting template. The Illumina HiSeq System generated sequencing reads of 87 bp. The original methods were these. PCR and sequencing errors were removed by a nearest neighbor algorithm that merged closely related sequences. TCR overlap was measured as the percentage of unique tumor TCR beta sequences that were also present in the peripheral blood of the same patient. TCRdb took this table from immuneACCESS and kept in-frame rearrangements with V and J called. Such tables lack part of the clones; where checked against another copy, unresolved V genes explain under half of the gap, and the rest is unexplained. Clonal size and the V and J genes are those of that table, whereas D and trimming came from the DNA. In this sample the table shows tens of thousands of clones, 70% to 90% of which occur a single time. Roughly 8.5% of the sample is taken by the ten largest.

Results the study describes overall, beyond this receptor: The cohort was small and heterogeneous, with few patients having full blood and tumor sets and even fewer initial-recurrent tumor pairs. Higher estimated pretreatment TIL content predicted longer time to progression and overall survival after dendritic cell vaccination. TCR clonality showed no direct relationship with survival, which suggests that a diverse polyclonal response may be important. The three-group TCR overlap response model was described as speculative and requiring prospective validation.

The chain links TRBV6-6 with TRBJ1-1; TRBD1 aligns with 12 central bases. Sequencing was performed on blood, taken after dendritic cell vaccination. This receptor was obtained from a human donor with glioblastoma. In nucleotide form, the sequence is TGTGCCAGCAGTTCCCGGGACAGGGGGCTTAGTGAAGCTTTCTTT. Its protein product is CASSSRDRGLSEAFF.